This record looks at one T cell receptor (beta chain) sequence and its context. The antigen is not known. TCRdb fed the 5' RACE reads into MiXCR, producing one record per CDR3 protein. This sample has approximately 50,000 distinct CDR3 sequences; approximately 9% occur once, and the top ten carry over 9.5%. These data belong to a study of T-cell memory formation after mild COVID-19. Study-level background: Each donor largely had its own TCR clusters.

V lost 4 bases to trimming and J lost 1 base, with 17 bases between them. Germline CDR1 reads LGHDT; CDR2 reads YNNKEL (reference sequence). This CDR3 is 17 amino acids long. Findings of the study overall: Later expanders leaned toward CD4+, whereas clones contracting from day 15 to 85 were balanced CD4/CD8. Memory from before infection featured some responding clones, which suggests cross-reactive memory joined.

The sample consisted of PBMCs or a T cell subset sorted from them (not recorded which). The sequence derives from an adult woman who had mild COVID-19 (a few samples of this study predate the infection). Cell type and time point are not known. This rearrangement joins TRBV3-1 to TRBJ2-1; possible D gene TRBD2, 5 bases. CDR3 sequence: CASSLHTLVRSYNEQFF. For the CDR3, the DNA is TGTGCCAGCAGCCTCCATACACTAGTGCGATCCTACAATGAGCAGTTCTTC.